This record concerns one T cell receptor (beta chain) sequence. This clonotype has just one count. There is no known antigen for this receptor. Qualities for individual bases were not recorded, and no much larger clone is one base off. Just one read gives weak support. In this study, sorted CD4+ and CD8+ T cells from the blood of healthy subjects and of severe aplastic anemia patients had their TCR repertoires deep-sequenced. Ficoll-Paque density gradient centrifugation was used to isolate peripheral blood mononuclear cells. CD4+ and CD8+ T cells were sorted by FACS or magnetic beads before DNA extraction. The data belong to a study of CD8+CD57+ T cells in acquired aplastic anemia (dated 2018 in TCRdb). Concerning the study at large: On average, sorted CD4+ and CD8+ cells yielded around 3.5 ug of extracted DNA, with a range of 0.2 to 27.4 ug.

Points the paper makes about the study in general: Patients and healthy controls showed no significant difference in CD8+ Simpson's diversity (P=0.060). Although roughly 29 CD8+ CDR3 sequences were shared by patients and controls, these sequences appeared highly expressed in patients and within the immunodominant clones of patients.

The CDR3 starts with the cysteine, ends with the phenylalanine, and has 14 residues. Only the CDR3 part of the read is kept: 42 bases, read in frame from the first base. CDR1 and CDR2, looked up from the germline V gene (reference sequence), are DFQATT and SNEGSKA. V loses 0 bases of germline sequence and J loses 7 bases, and the interval between the two ends is 15 bases. Profiling of TCR beta VDJ combinations and CDR3 sequences used genomic DNA as the template. TCR repertoire sequencing was run on an Illumina HiSeq 2000. The authors' pipeline ran thus. TRBV/TRBJ rearrangement plots, CDR3 size and DJ length profiles, and Simpson's diversity index were used to evaluate the repertoires. The immunodominant clone was defined as the most abundant DNA sequence in deep sequencing data. CDR3 amino acid sequences were checked for sharing between subjects and were compared against published repertoires and the VDJdb database. TCRdb reprocessed the public reads (quality trimming at Q25 with fastp, clone calling with MiXCR) and kept in-frame beta chains. Every CDR3 protein is listed once, alongside the most common genes and DNA of its rows. TCRdb, rather than the study authors, made the V and J calls. In this sample the table shows more than 150,000 distinct CDR3 sequences, around 66% of which occur a single time. The ten biggest clones cover about half of the sample.

Material: sorted CD4+, CD8+, or CD8+CD57+ T cells (not recorded which) from PBMCs. The sequence links TRBV20-1 to TRBJ1-1; confidence is insufficient to name the D gene. This TCR was sampled from a human donor with severe aplastic anemia or a healthy control (not recorded which). Here is the DNA: TGCAGTGCTAGAGAAGGAGGGATCGAAAGTGAAGCTTTCTTT. Its translation is CSAREGGIESEAFF.